The T cell receptor beta chain described here comes from a study of blood T cell repertoires in COVID-19. After removal of 2 bases from V and 11 bases from J, the junction contained 9 bases not matched to a gene. The length of the CDR3 is 13 residues. In germline, CDR1 is SGHNT, CDR2 YYREEE (reference sequence). This clone has only a few counts. The method was immunoSEQ multiplex PCR; TCRdb's version includes in-frame clones alone and lacks a portion of them. The table records 200,000 to 250,000 clones, roughly 84% of them present only once. The chain links TRBV5-4 to TRBJ1-1; 7 positions agree with TRBD1. The TCR sequence derives from a man aged 35 to 55 with acute or convalescent COVID-19. What was sequenced was peripheral blood. Here the CDR3 DNA reads TGTGCCAGCAGCTTACAGGGGCTGGGTGGTGCTTTCTTT. Amino acids: CASSLQGLGGAFF.